Below, 12 T cell receptor beta chains from the same sample are listed, as sequenced in a study of OX40 agonist ivuxolimab in advanced cancers. Sequencing used immunoSEQ multiplex PCR; TCRdb keeps in-frame clones, though not all of them. The data contain over 45,000 clones, about 85% of them singletons. Specimen: CD4+ or CD8+ T cells sorted from blood, collected in a trial of the OX40 agonist ivuxolimab. Receptor source: an adult with an advanced solid tumor such as melanoma, head and neck, liver or kidney cancer.

The chain carries TRBV6-1 and TRBJ2-3; no clear D gene. This CDR3 comprises 14 residues. Between the trimmed V and J ends, which lost 6 bases and 3 bases, there was a span of 13 bases. The germline V gene encodes CDR1 MNHNS and CDR2 SASEGT. The CDR3 region is CASSLRYGTDTQYF. The CDR3 DNA follows: TGTGCCAGCAGCCTTCGTTACGGGACAGATACGCAGTATTTT.

This rearrangement joins TRBV11-2 to TRBJ2-2; possible D gene TRBD1, 5 bases. Germline values: CDR1 SGHAT, CDR2 FQNNGV. The CDR3 is 15 amino acids. V lost 5 bases, J lost 6 bases, and 16 bases lay in between. As DNA, the CDR3 is TGTGCCAGCAGCCCAGGGTCGATAGACGCCGGGGAGCTGTTTTTT. It codes for CASSPGSIDAGELFF.

The V gene is TRBV6-1, the J gene TRBJ2-2; 12 bases are a match to TRBD2. Germline assignment: CDR1 MNHNS and CDR2 SASEGT. With 4 bases clipped from V and 3 bases from J, the junction kept 15 bases outside the gene matches. The CDR3 runs to 20 residues. CDR3 region: CASSGRSRLAGVFHTGELFF. Written as DNA, the CDR3 is TGTGCCAGCAGTGGACGAAGTAGACTAGCGGGGGTTTTCCACACCGGGGAGCTGTTTTTT.

V is TRBV7-9 and J is TRBJ1-4; the D is unclear. Germline V gene lookup returns CDR1 SEHNR and CDR2 FQNEAQ (reference sequence). The CDR3 extends over 16 amino acids. V was clipped by 3 bases and J by 6 bases, with 17 bases between them. The CDR3 is CASSFGRSVTDEKLFF. The CDR3 nucleotides are TGTGCCAGCAGCTTTGGCAGGTCGGTGACGGATGAAAAACTGTTTTTT. The complete variable domain, with remaining parts taken from reference TRBV7-9 and TRBJ1-4, reads DTGVSQNPRHKITKRGQNVTFRCDPISEHNRLYWYRQTLGQGPEFLTYFQNEAQLEKSRLLSDRFSAERPKGSFSTLEIQRTEQGDSAMYLCASSFGRSVTDEKLFFGSGTQLSVL.

This chain links TRBV9 with TRBJ1-4; 9 bases match TRBD1. V shed 3 bases, J shed 3 bases, and the junction held 3 bases outside the gene matches. In germline, CDR1 is SGDLS, CDR2 YYNGEE. This CDR3 has 15 amino acids. In nucleotides, the CDR3 is TGTGCCAGCAGCGATCGACAGGGGGCTAATGAAAAACTGTTTTTT. This translates into CASSDRQGANEKLFF. Together with reference TRBV9 and TRBJ1-4, the CDR3 gives the full variable domain: DSGVTQTPKHLITATGQRVTLRCSPRSGDLSVYWYQQSLDQGLQFLIQYYNGEERAKGNILERFSAQQFPDLHSELNLSSLELGDSALYFCASSDRQGANEKLFFGSGTQLSVL.

The V and J genes are TRBV28 and TRBJ2-7; no definite D call. Germline CDR1 reads MDHEN; CDR2 reads SYDVKM. CDR3 length: 13 residues. V lost 1 base, J lost 0 bases, and 4 bases lay in between. CDR3 in amino acids: CASSLSLSYEQYF. The CDR3 DNA is TGTGCCAGCAGTTTATCCCTCTCCTACGAGCAGTACTTC. Drawing the rest from reference TRBV28 and TRBJ2-7, the complete variable domain is DVKVTQSSRYLVKRTGEKVFLECVQDMDHENMFWYRQDPGLGLRLIYFSYDVKMKEKGDIPEGYSVSREKKERFSLILESASTNQTSMYLCASSLSLSYEQYFGPGTRLTVT.

This clone was found once. The chain is built from TRBV15 and TRBJ1-5; D is undetermined. The ends were cut back, 0 bases at V and 0 bases at J, with 15 bases in the middle. This CDR3 comprises 18 residues. Germline V gives CDR1 LNHNV, CDR2 YYDKDF (reference sequence). DNA of the CDR3: TGTGCCACCAGCAGAGATCCCGCCGGACGACTTAGCAATCAGCCCCAGCATTTT. This codes for CATSRDPAGRLSNQPQHF.

The CDR3 reads CASSTVVDEQFF. The CDR3 nucleotides read TGTGCCAGTAGCACAGTCGTGGATGAGCAGTTCTTC. The V gene is TRBV19, the J gene TRBJ2-1, with D unclear. The CDR3 runs 12 residues. Trimming took off 6 bases at V and 8 bases at J, with 11 bases between the two ends. Germline assignment: CDR1 LNHDA and CDR2 SQIVND (reference sequence).

The chain joins TRBV7-3 to TRBJ2-7; tentative D call: TRBD1 (6 bases). The V end lost 0 bases, the J end lost 0 bases, and 9 bases lay between the germline ends. The CDR3 is made up of 15 amino acids. CDR1 SGHTA and CDR2 FQGTGA come from the germline V gene. The DNA of the CDR3 is TGTGCCAGCAGCTTAACTAGACAGGACTCCTACGAGCAGTACTTC. It translates to CASSLTRQDSYEQYF.

The chain is built from TRBV7-9 and TRBJ1-1, with D uncertain. V shed 5 bases and J shed 0 bases, with 7 bases lying between them. The CDR3 sequence is 13 residues long. Germline CDR1 reads SEHNR; CDR2 reads FQNEAQ (reference sequence). The DNA of the CDR3 is TGTGCCAGCAGCCCGAGTGTGAACACTGAAGCTTTCTTT. Its protein is CASSPSVNTEAFF.

A few counts support this clone. J is TRBJ2-7 and V is TRBV27; 9 bases match TRBD2. The CDR3 covers 16 residues. With V trimmed by 0 bases and J by 0 bases, 3 bases remained unmatched. Germline CDR1 is MNHEY and CDR2 is SMNVEV (reference sequence). In DNA, the CDR3 is TGTGCCAGCAGTTTATCTCTAGCGGGGCCCTCCTACGAGCAGTACTTC. It yields the protein CASSLSLAGPSYEQYF.

The chain recombines TRBV5-4 with TRBJ1-2, with D perhaps matching TRBD1 (5 bases). CDR3 length: 14 amino acids. V was cut by 1 base and J by 4 bases, with 11 bases left in between. Germline lookup yields CDR1 SGHNT and CDR2 YYREEE (reference sequence). The chain's CDR3 is CASSLWSGTYGYTF. The CDR3 bases are TGTGCCAGCAGCTTGTGGTCCGGGACCTATGGCTACACCTTC.